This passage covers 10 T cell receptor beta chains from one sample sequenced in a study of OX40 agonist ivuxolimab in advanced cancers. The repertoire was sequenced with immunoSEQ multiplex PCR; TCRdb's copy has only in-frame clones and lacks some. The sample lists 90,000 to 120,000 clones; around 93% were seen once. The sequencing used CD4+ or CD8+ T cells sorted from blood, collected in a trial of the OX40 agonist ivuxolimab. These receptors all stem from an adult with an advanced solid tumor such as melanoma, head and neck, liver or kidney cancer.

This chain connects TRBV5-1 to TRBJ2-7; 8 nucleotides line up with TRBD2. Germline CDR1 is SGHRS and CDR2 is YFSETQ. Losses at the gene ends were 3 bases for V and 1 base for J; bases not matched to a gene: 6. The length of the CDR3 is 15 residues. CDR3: CASSWAGGGSYEQYF. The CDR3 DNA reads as TGCGCCAGCAGCTGGGCGGGAGGAGGTTCCTACGAGCAGTACTTC.

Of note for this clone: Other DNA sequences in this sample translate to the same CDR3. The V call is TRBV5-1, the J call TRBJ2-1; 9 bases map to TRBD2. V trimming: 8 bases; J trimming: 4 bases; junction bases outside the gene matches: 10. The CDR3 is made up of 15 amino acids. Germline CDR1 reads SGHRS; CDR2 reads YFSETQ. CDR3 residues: CASSPTSGSYNEQFF. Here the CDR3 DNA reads TGCGCCAGTAGCCCCACTAGCGGGTCATACAATGAGCAGTTCTTC.

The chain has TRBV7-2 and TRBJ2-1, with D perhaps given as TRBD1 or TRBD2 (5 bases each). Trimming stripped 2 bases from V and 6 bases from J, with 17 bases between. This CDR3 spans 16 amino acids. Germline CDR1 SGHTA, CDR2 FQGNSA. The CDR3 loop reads CASSLSLGVVSNEQFF. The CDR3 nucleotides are TGTGCCAGCAGCTTAAGTCTGGGGGTAGTCTCCAATGAGCAGTTCTTC.

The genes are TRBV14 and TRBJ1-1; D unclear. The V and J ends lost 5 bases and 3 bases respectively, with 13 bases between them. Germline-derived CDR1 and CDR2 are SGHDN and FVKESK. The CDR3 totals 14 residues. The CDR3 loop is CASSSRRGYTEAFF. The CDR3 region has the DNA TGTGCCAGCAGCTCACGTCGGGGTTACACTGAAGCTTTCTTT.

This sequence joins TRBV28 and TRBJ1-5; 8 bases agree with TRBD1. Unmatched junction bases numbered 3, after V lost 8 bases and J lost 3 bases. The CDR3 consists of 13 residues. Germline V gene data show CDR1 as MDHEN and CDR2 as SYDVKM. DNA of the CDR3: TGTGCCAGCTGGGGACAGGACAATCAGCCCCAGCATTTT. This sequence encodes CASWGQDNQPQHF.

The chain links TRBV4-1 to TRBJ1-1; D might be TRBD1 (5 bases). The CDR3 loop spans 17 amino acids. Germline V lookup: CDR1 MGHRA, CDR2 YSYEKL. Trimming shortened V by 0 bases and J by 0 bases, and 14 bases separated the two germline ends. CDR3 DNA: TGCGCCAGCAGCCAAGATAGGCAGGGCCTAATGAACACTGAAGCTTTCTTT. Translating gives CASSQDRQGLMNTEAFF.

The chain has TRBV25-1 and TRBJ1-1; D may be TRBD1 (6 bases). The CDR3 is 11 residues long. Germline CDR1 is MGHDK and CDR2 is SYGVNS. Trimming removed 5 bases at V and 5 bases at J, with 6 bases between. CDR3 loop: CASSRGTEAFF. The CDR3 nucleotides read TGTGCCAGCAGTAGGGGGACTGAAGCTTTCTTT. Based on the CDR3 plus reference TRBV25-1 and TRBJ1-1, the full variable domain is EADIYQTPRYLVIGTGKKITLECSQTMGHDKMYWYQQDPGMELHLIHYSYGVNSTEKGDLSSESTVSRIRTEHFPLTLESARPSHTSQYLCASSRGTEAFFGQGTRLTVV.

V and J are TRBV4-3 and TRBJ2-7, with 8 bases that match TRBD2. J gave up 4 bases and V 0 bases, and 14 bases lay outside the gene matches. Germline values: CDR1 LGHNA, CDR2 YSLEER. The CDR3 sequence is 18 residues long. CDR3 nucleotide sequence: TGCGCCAGCAGCCAAGATCTGGGGAGCGGGGGAGGGAGGTACGAGCAGTACTTC. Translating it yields CASSQDLGSGGGRYEQYF.

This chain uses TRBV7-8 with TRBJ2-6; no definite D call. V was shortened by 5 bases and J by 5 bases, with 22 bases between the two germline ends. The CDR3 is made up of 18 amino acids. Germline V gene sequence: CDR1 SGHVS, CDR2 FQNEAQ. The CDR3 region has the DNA TGTGCCAGCAGCGATCAAACTTACCCACAAAGTCGGGCCAACGTCCTGACTTTC. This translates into CASSDQTYPQSRANVLTF.

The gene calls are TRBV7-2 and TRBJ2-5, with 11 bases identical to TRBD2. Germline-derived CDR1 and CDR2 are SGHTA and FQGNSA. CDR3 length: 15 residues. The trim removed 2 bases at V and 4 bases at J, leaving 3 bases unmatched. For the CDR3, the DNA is TGTGCCAGCAGCTTATTAGCGGGAGGGAGAGAGACCCAGTACTTC. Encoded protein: CASSLLAGGRETQYF.